The 17 T cell receptor beta chains in this list originate from one sample, sequenced in a study of T cell responses to AZD1222 COVID-19 vaccine. Some clones are missing from TCRdb's copy, which holds only in-frame ones; the method was immunoSEQ multiplex PCR. Of 100,000 to 150,000 clones in the sample, roughly 90% were seen once. This sample comprised peripheral blood, obtained on day 0 of AZD1222 vaccination. Receptors were obtained from an adult in good health.

The chain joins TRBV5-1 to TRBJ2-3; D is perhaps TRBD2 (6 bases). The CDR3 runs 15 residues. Germline V gene sequence: CDR1 SGHRS, CDR2 YFSETQ. Trimming pared 4 bases from V and 2 bases from J, leaving 14 bases between. Written as DNA, the CDR3 is TGCGCCAGCAGCCCTCTCGTGGGACTCACAGATACGCAGTATTTT. Translated: CASSPLVGLTDTQYF.

In DNA, the CDR3 is TGTGCCAGCGGGGGGGGTACAGATACGCAGTATTTT. This gives the protein CASGGGTDTQYF. V usage is TRBV27 and J usage is TRBJ2-3; 7 nucleotides align to TRBD2. V shed 8 bases, J shed 3 bases, and the junction held 2 bases outside the gene matches. Germline V lookup: CDR1 MNHEY, CDR2 SMNVEV (reference sequence). This CDR3 region has 12 residues.

The J gene is TRBJ2-5, the V gene TRBV2; TRBD2 might be the D (7 bases). The CDR3 is 16 amino acids. Germline V gives CDR1 SNHLY, CDR2 FYNNEI. Trimming shortened V by 4 bases and J by 5 bases, and 20 bases separated the two germline ends. The CDR3: CASSGDGGRGGETQYF. The CDR3 DNA is TGTGCCAGCAGTGGGGACGGCGGGAGAGGGGGGGAGACCCAGTACTTC. Based on the CDR3 plus reference TRBV2 and TRBJ2-5, the full variable domain is EPEVTQTPSHQVTQMGQEVILRCVPISNHLYFYWYRQILGQKVEFLVSFYNNEISEKSEIFDDQFSVERPDGSNFTLKIRSTKLEDSAMYFCASSGDGGRGGETQYFGPGTRLLVL.

This clone was detected only a few times. The gene calls are TRBV3-1 (or the pseudogene TRBV3-2) and TRBJ1-1; D possibly corresponds to TRBD1 (5 bases). Trimming stripped 4 bases from V and 6 bases from J, with 15 bases between. This CDR3 comprises 14 residues. Germline V gene data show CDR1 as LGHDT and CDR2 as YNNKEL (reference sequence). CDR3 amino acids: CASSPERIRAEAFF. The CDR3 nucleotides are TGTGCCAGCAGCCCGGAGAGGATCAGGGCTGAAGCTTTCTTT.

The rearrangement uses TRBV28 and TRBJ1-2, with no clear D. The V and J ends lost 6 bases and 5 bases respectively, with 7 bases between them. There are 11 residues in the CDR3. Per germline, CDR1 MDHEN and CDR2 SYDVKM. As DNA, the CDR3 is TGTGCCAGCAGCGTACAATATGGCTACACCTTC. Its protein is CASSVQYGYTF.

V is TRBV27 and J is TRBJ1-1, with D possibly TRBD1 on 5 matching bases. This CDR3 has 14 amino acids. V gave up 5 bases and J gave up 1 base, with 11 bases separating them. Germline V gene sequence: CDR1 MNHEY, CDR2 SMNVEV (reference sequence). The CDR3 loop reads CASSPGRANTEAFF. As DNA, the CDR3 is TGTGCCAGCAGTCCGGGACGGGCGAACACTGAAGCTTTCTTT.

This chain connects TRBV5-1 to TRBJ1-3; tentative D call: TRBD1 (5 bases). Trimming pared 2 bases from V and 5 bases from J, leaving 14 bases between. The CDR3 sequence is 15 residues long. CDR1 SGHRS and CDR2 YFSETQ come from the germline V gene. The CDR3 nucleotides read TGCGCCAGCAGCTTCGAAGGGGAGTCGAGAAACACCATATATTTT. Translation gives CASSFEGESRNTIYF.

The chain combines TRBV18 with TRBJ2-5, with D unresolved. Per the germline V gene, CDR1 is KGHSH and CDR2 is LQKENI. The CDR3 is 12 residues long. V dropped 6 bases and J dropped 0 bases, with 5 bases sitting between them. CDR3 in DNA: TGTGCCAGCTCTCAGTACCAAGAGACCCAGTACTTC. Amino acid sequence: CASSQYQETQYF.

V usage is TRBV4-3 and J usage is TRBJ1-1; tentative D call: TRBD1 (6 bases). The germline CDR1 and CDR2 sequences are LGHNA and YSLEER. There are 14 residues in the CDR3. Deletions cut 0 bases from V and 4 bases from J, with 9 bases between. CDR3: CASSQDHRATEAFF. As DNA, the CDR3 is TGCGCCAGCAGCCAAGATCACAGGGCCACTGAAGCTTTCTTT.

The J gene is TRBJ2-1, the V gene TRBV18; D perhaps matches TRBD1 (6 bases). The germline V and J ends were trimmed by 6 bases and 0 bases, with 12 bases remaining between them. The CDR3 contains 15 residues. Germline CDR1 reads KGHSH; CDR2 reads LQKENI. The CDR3 sequence: CASSPGQISYNEQFF. The CDR3 DNA is TGTGCCAGCTCCCCAGGACAGATCTCCTACAATGAGCAGTTCTTC.

This clone was recorded only once. The CDR3 loop is CASSLSRTGRRYGYTF. CDR3 DNA: TGTGCCAGCAGTTTATCGCGAACAGGGAGGAGGTATGGCTACACCTTC. This chain joins TRBV27 and TRBJ1-2; D possibly corresponds to TRBD1 (6 bases). Germline CDR1 MNHEY, CDR2 SMNVEV (reference sequence). CDR3 size: 16 residues. V lost 0 bases to trimming and J lost 5 bases, with 16 bases between them.

The V gene is TRBV7-2, the J gene TRBJ1-1, with TRBD1 identical over 9 bases. V lost 10 bases, J lost 1 base, and 10 bases stayed unmatched. CDR1 and CDR2 (germline): SGHTA, FQGNSA. This CDR3 contains 15 residues. Written as DNA, the CDR3 is TGTGCCAACCCCCGGACAGGGGCGGGGAACACTGAAGCTTTCTTT. Translating it yields CANPRTGAGNTEAFF.

In this sample, this clone turned up once. The V and J genes are TRBV5-1 and TRBJ2-5; the D gene is possibly TRBD2 (6 bases). Trimming pared 1 base from V and 1 base from J, leaving 8 bases between. CDR1 is SGHRS, CDR2 YFSETQ, per germline. The CDR3 is 14 residues long. The CDR3 loop is CASSLNSGQETQYF. Here the CDR3 DNA reads TGCGCCAGCAGCTTGAATAGCGGCCAAGAGACCCAGTACTTC.

The chain recombines TRBV27 with TRBJ2-7, with D maybe TRBD2 (6 bases). The germline V and J ends were trimmed by 6 bases and 2 bases, with 14 bases remaining between them. The germline V gene encodes CDR1 MNHEY and CDR2 SMNVEV (reference sequence). The CDR3 extends over 14 amino acids. CDR3 sequence: CASSSGEFAYEQYF. The CDR3 DNA follows: TGTGCCAGCAGCTCGGGGGAGTTTGCCTACGAGCAGTACTTC.

The J gene is TRBJ1-2, the V gene TRBV7-2; 8 nucleotides line up with TRBD1. The CDR3 sequence is 13 residues long. In germline, CDR1 is SGHTA, CDR2 FQGNSA. The ends lost 5 bases at V and 8 bases at J; junction bases unmatched: 7. The chain's CDR3 is CASSRGQGEGYTF. CDR3 DNA: TGTGCCAGCAGCCGAGGACAGGGAGAGGGCTACACCTTC.

This rearrangement joins TRBV11-3 to TRBJ1-2; the match to TRBD1 covers 9 bases. J lost 9 bases, V lost 6 bases, and 11 bases had no gene match. This CDR3 contains 14 residues. Germline CDR1 SGHNT, CDR2 YENEEA. CDR3 bases: TGTGCCAGCAGAGCTACAGGGGGCCTGGCGAGCTACACCTTC. It specifies CASRATGGLASYTF.

The chain recombines TRBV19 with TRBJ1-5, with D possibly TRBD1 on 5 matching bases. The CDR3 runs 16 residues. Trimming removed 1 base from V and 1 base from J, with 11 bases in between. CDR1 LNHDA and CDR2 SQIVND come from the germline V gene (reference sequence). This CDR3 is CASSIARTYSNQPQHF. The CDR3 DNA reads as TGTGCCAGTAGTATAGCCCGGACATACAGCAATCAGCCCCAGCATTTT. Based on the CDR3 plus reference TRBV19 and TRBJ1-5, the full variable domain is DGGITQSPKYLFRKEGQNVTLSCEQNLNHDAMYWYRQDPGQGLRLIYYSQIVNDFQKGDIAEGYSVSREKKESFPLTVTSAQKNPTAFYLCASSIARTYSNQPQHFGDGTRLSIL.